This T cell receptor beta chain was sequenced during a study of T cell changes during pregnancy in multiple sclerosis. This clone is a singleton in its sample. Germline assignment: CDR1 SGHNT and CDR2 YYREEE (reference sequence). This CDR3 contains 13 residues. Trimming took 4 bases from V and 4 from J, leaving 12 bases between them. Some clones are missing from TCRdb's copy, which holds only in-frame ones; the method was immunoSEQ multiplex PCR. The top ten hold approximately 0.79% of the sample, which has 25,000 to 30,000 clones, roughly nine tenths seen once. V is TRBV5-4 and J is TRBJ2-7; D may be TRBD1 (5 bases). This sequence was found in a female donor with multiple sclerosis, enrolled in a pregnancy study. This specimen consisted of CD4+ T cells from peripheral blood mononuclear cells, obtained in the second trimester of pregnancy. The CDR3 sequence is CASSIFQGYEQYF. The CDR3 bases are TGTGCCAGCAGCATATTTCAGGGATACGAGCAGTACTTC.